Following are 12 T cell receptor beta chains from one sample sequenced in a study of early stage breast cancer tumors. Assay used: immunoSEQ multiplex PCR; TCRdb lists only in-frame clones, some missing. The table has about 50,000 clones, approximately 80% seen once. The sample consisted of blood. All receptors derive from a person in their twenties or thirties with breast cancer.

The chain combines TRBV15 with TRBJ1-1; D not resolved. Looked up from germline, CDR1 is LNHNV and CDR2 is YYDKDF (reference sequence). V was clipped by 0 bases and J by 6 bases, with 5 bases between them. CDR3 length equals 12 residues. CDR3 DNA sequence: TGTGCCACCAGCAGAGATTTCGCTGAAGCTTTCTTT. It translates to CATSRDFAEAFF.

The chain carries TRBV6-1 and TRBJ2-7; tentatively, D is TRBD1 (6 bases). Trimming cost V 1 base and J 6 bases, with 10 bases left between them. Germline values: CDR1 MNHNS, CDR2 SASEGT. The CDR3 has 13 amino acids. DNA of the CDR3: TGTGCCAGCAGTGAAGGAAAACAGGGCGAGCAGTACTTC. Translated: CASSEGKQGEQYF.

The gene calls are TRBV13 and TRBJ1-1; the D gene is possibly TRBD1 (5 bases). Germline V gene sequence: CDR1 PRHDT, CDR2 FYEKMQ (reference sequence). V lost 5 bases and J 4 bases, leaving 14 bases between the germline ends. The CDR3 is 14 residues long. The CDR3 nucleotides are TGTGCCAGCAGCCTGACGGGGGGGGGCACTGAAGCTTTCTTT. Its protein product is CASSLTGGGTEAFF.

This chain joins TRBV19 and TRBJ1-1; possibly TRBD1 for D (5 bases). V gave up 2 bases and J gave up 1 base, with 5 bases separating them. Germline V gene data show CDR1 as LNHDA and CDR2 as SQIVND (reference sequence). CDR3 length: 13 residues. CDR3 in DNA: TGTGCCAGTAGTATAAGGGGGAACACTGAAGCTTTCTTT. Protein product: CASSIRGNTEAFF.

CDR3 sequence reads: CAWTTPSGSINEQFF. The CDR3 nucleotides are TGTGCCTGGACCACCCCTAGCGGGAGTATCAATGAGCAGTTCTTC. The J gene is TRBJ2-1, the V gene TRBV30; 10 nucleotides agree with TRBD2. The ends lost 4 bases at V and 6 bases at J; junction bases unmatched: 9. CDR3 length equals 15 residues. Germline CDR1 GTSNPN, CDR2 SVGIG (reference sequence).

V usage is TRBV5-1 and J usage is TRBJ2-7, with 7 bases matching TRBD2. The CDR3 is 18 amino acids. CDR1 SGHRS and CDR2 YFSETQ come from the germline V gene. The V and J ends lost 1 base and 2 bases, in that order; junction bases with no gene match: 15. CDR3 sequence reads: CASSLRVGGTTTTYEQYF. The CDR3 DNA is TGCGCCAGCAGCTTGCGGGTCGGGGGGACCACCACGACCTACGAGCAGTACTTC. The full variable domain, in which reference TRBV5-1 and TRBJ2-7 provide the parts outside the CDR3, is KAGVTQTPRYLIKTRGQQVTLSCSPISGHRSVSWYQQTPGQGLQFLFEYFSETQRNKGNFPGRFSGRQFSNSRSEMNVSTLELGDSALYLCASSLRVGGTTTTYEQYFGPGTRLTVT.

The J gene is TRBJ2-3, the V gene TRBV11-3, with D uncertain. The CDR3 sequence is 16 residues long. Trimming shortened V by 1 base and J by 0 bases, and 11 bases separated the two germline ends. Germline V gene sequence: CDR1 SGHNT, CDR2 YENEEA. For the CDR3, the DNA is TGTGCCAGCAGCTTAGGCAACTCCGGAAGCACAGATACGCAGTATTTT. Protein sequence: CASSLGNSGSTDTQYF.

The genes are TRBV9 and TRBJ2-7; 7 positions agree with TRBD1. Looked up from germline, CDR1 is SGDLS and CDR2 is YYNGEE. The V segment lost 2 bases and the J segment 2 bases; nucleotides outside the gene matches: 4. The CDR3 sequence is 14 residues long. CDR3: CASSVEDRPYEQYF. The CDR3 coding sequence is TGTGCCAGCAGCGTGGAGGACAGGCCCTACGAGCAGTACTTC.

The chain carries TRBV19 and TRBJ1-1; the D gene is possibly TRBD1 (5 bases). CDR1 is LNHDA and CDR2 is SQIVND in the germline V gene (reference sequence). V lost 4 bases and J 0 bases, leaving 9 bases between the germline ends. The CDR3 length is 14 residues. CDR3: CASSTGLVNTEAFF. The CDR3 nucleotides are TGTGCCAGTAGTACAGGGTTGGTGAACACTGAAGCTTTCTTT.

In nucleotides, the CDR3 is TGTGCCAGCAGCGTACTAGCGGGAGGCCTAAGCTCTGGGGCCAACGTCCTGACTTTC. It encodes CASSVLAGGLSSGANVLTF. The chain has TRBV13 and TRBJ2-6, with TRBD2 matching over 12 bases. The CDR3 spans 19 residues. CDR1 is PRHDT, CDR2 FYEKMQ, per germline (reference sequence). After removal of 5 bases from V and 0 bases from J, the junction contained 8 bases not matched to a gene.

This chain joins TRBV27 and TRBJ2-1, with D unclear. The CDR3 runs to 11 residues. The V end lost 6 bases, the J end lost 4 bases, and 4 bases lay between the germline ends. Germline CDR1 and CDR2: MNHEY and SMNVEV (reference sequence). The CDR3 DNA is TGTGCCAGCAGCGCATACAATGAGCAGTTCTTC. This encodes CASSAYNEQFF.

The V and J genes are TRBV28 and TRBJ1-5, with 9 bases fitting TRBD1. This CDR3 region has 15 residues. V shed 5 bases, J shed 4 bases, and the junction held 6 bases outside the gene matches. CDR1 is MDHEN and CDR2 is SYDVKM in the germline V gene. This CDR3 is CASSMDRGGNQPQHF. Written as DNA, the CDR3 is TGTGCCAGCAGTATGGACAGGGGAGGGAATCAGCCCCAGCATTTT.